The rows below give T cell receptor beta chains drawn from one sample of a study of blood T cell repertoires in COVID-19. The data were produced by immunoSEQ multiplex PCR, yet TCRdb's version contains in-frame clones alone and is incomplete. The table records 100,000 or so clones, roughly 85% of them present only once. Material: PBMCs or T cells enriched from blood (not recorded which). All receptors come from a woman in her 50s who had recovered from COVID-19. CDR3s include the opening cysteine and the closing phenylalanine or tryptophan. A D gene is named only where the DNA matches it firmly. Part of the rows lack a size; the others show once, few, many or a class for expanded clones.

D gene,V gene,clone size,J gene,CDR3 protein,CDR3 DNA
TRBD2,TRBV24-1,-,TRBJ2-3,CATGLAGSDTQYF,TGTGCCACCGGTCTAGCGGGATCAGATACGCAGTATTTT
-,TRBV5-4,few,TRBJ2-5,CASSYMTGRGETQYF,TGTGCCAGCAGCTATATGACAGGGCGGGGAGAGACCCAGTACTTC
-,TRBV5-4,-,TRBJ2-3,CASSLDSQGANTQYF,TGTGCCAGCAGCTTGGATAGCCAGGGTGCAAATACGCAGTATTTT
TRBD2,TRBV6-2/TRBV6-3,-,TRBJ2-7,CASSYQLAGAGEQYF,TGTGCCAGCAGTTACCAACTAGCGGGAGCGGGTGAGCAGTACTTC
TRBD2,TRBV19,-,TRBJ2-1,CASSITSGNYNEQFF,TGTGCCAGTAGTATAACTAGCGGAAATTACAATGAGCAGTTCTTC
TRBD2,TRBV4-1,-,TRBJ2-3,CASSQGTSGRDTQYF,TGCGCCAGCAGCCAAGGGACTAGCGGGAGAGATACGCAGTATTTT
TRBD1,TRBV9,-,TRBJ1-2,CASSGTGFGYTF,TGTGCCAGCAGCGGGACAGGGTTTGGCTACACCTTC
TRBD1,TRBV19,-,TRBJ2-3,CASSIGKPTGGETQYF,TGTGCCAGTAGTATAGGTAAACCGACAGGGGGCGAAACGCAGTATTTT
-,TRBV4-2,-,TRBJ1-2,CASSQDLDTYGYTF,TGTGCCAGCAGCCAAGATTTGGACACCTATGGCTACACCTTC
-,TRBV2,once,TRBJ1-1,CASSEATGRFAFF,TGTGCCAGCAGTGAAGCAACAGGCCGTTTTGCTTTCTTT
TRBD1,TRBV15,once,TRBJ1-1,CATSSRDSSSSEAFF,TGTGCCACCAGCAGCCGGGACAGTTCCTCCAGTGAAGCTTTCTTT
-,TRBV3-1/TRBV3-2,-,TRBJ2-7,CASSQDSGVPSYEQYF,TGTGCCAGCAGCCAAGATTCGGGGGTCCCCTCCTACGAGCAGTACTTC
TRBD2,TRBV5-1,-,TRBJ2-7,CASSLRPGLAGSSEQYF,TGCGCCAGCAGCTTGAGGCCGGGACTAGCTGGATCTAGCGAGCAGTACTTC
-,TRBV7-9,-,TRBJ2-1,CASSFESYNEQFF,TGTGCCAGCAGCTTTGAGTCCTACAATGAGCAGTTCTTC
TRBD2,TRBV11-2,-,TRBJ2-1,CASSLGPGGNEQFF,TGTGCCAGCAGCTTAGGTCCGGGAGGGAATGAGCAGTTCTTC
TRBD1,TRBV28,-,TRBJ1-3,CASSPQGGSSGNTIYF,TGTGCCAGCAGTCCACAGGGGGGAAGCTCTGGAAACACCATATATTTT
TRBD1,TRBV2,-,TRBJ2-2,CASSEASTGVAGELFF,TGTGCCAGCAGTGAAGCGTCGACAGGGGTAGCCGGGGAGCTGTTTTTT
TRBD2,TRBV6-6,-,TRBJ2-3,CASRPGLAPDTQYF,TGTGCCAGCAGACCGGGACTAGCCCCCGATACGCAGTATTTT
-,TRBV30,-,TRBJ1-5,CAWSVGKISNQPQHF,TGTGCCTGGAGTGTGGGCAAGATTAGCAATCAGCCCCAGCATTTT
-,TRBV29-1,-,TRBJ1-2,CSVEEDYGYTF,TGCAGCGTTGAGGAGGACTATGGCTACACCTTC
-,TRBV11-2,-,TRBJ1-2,CASSSGTGPSYGYTF,TGTGCCAGCAGCTCCGGAACAGGCCCGAGCTATGGCTACACCTTC
TRBD1,TRBV28,-,TRBJ2-7,CASSLVGTGVAEQYF,TGTGCCAGCAGTCTCGTAGGGACAGGGGTTGCCGAGCAGTACTTC
TRBD1,TRBV28,-,TRBJ1-2,CASSSDRGSPDYGYTF,TGTGCCAGCAGTTCAGACAGGGGGTCTCCGGACTATGGCTACACCTTC
-,TRBV24-1,-,TRBJ2-2,CATSRTGELFF,TGTGCCACCAGTCGCACCGGGGAGCTGTTTTTT
TRBD1,TRBV19,-,TRBJ2-5,CASRRQGFETQYF,TGTGCCAGTAGAAGACAGGGGTTTGAGACCCAGTACTTC
TRBD2,TRBV7-8,few,TRBJ2-1,CASRVLAGGLGSYNEQFF,TGTGCCAGCAGAGTCCTAGCGGGAGGCCTTGGCTCCTACAATGAGCAGTTCTTC
-,TRBV28,-,TRBJ1-1,CASSLFVLGGNTEAFF,TGTGCCAGCAGTTTATTCGTCTTAGGGGGGAACACTGAAGCTTTCTTT
TRBD1,TRBV11-2,-,TRBJ2-1,CASSQGATNEQFF,TGTGCCAGCAGCCAGGGGGCGACCAATGAGCAGTTCTTC
TRBD2,TRBV25-1,-,TRBJ2-5,CASSEYRGRAGETQYF,TGTGCCAGCAGTGAATATCGCGGGAGGGCCGGTGAGACCCAGTACTTC
-,TRBV19,-,TRBJ1-5,CASSHDFSNQPQHF,TGTGCCAGTAGTCACGACTTCAGCAATCAGCCCCAGCATTTT
-,TRBV28,-,TRBJ2-7,CASSSPASGEQYF,TGTGCCAGCAGCTCCCCCGCCTCGGGCGAGCAGTACTTC
TRBD1,TRBV9,-,TRBJ1-1,CASSSNDRANTEAFF,TGTGCCAGCAGCTCAAACGACAGGGCGAACACTGAAGCTTTCTTT
-,TRBV3-1/TRBV3-2,-,TRBJ1-2,CASSSGTTANYGYTF,TGTGCCAGCAGCAGTGGGACAACAGCTAACTATGGCTACACCTTC
-,TRBV6-5,-,TRBJ1-6,CASSSGGNTSPLHF,TGTGCCAGCAGTTCCGGGGGGAATACTTCACCCCTCCACTTT
TRBD1,TRBV18,-,TRBJ2-1,CASSPGTGGGNEQFF,TGTGCCAGCTCACCAGGGACAGGGGGCGGCAATGAGCAGTTCTTC
-,TRBV28,-,TRBJ2-7,CASRFGTPGAYEQYF,TGTGCCAGCAGATTCGGGACGCCGGGGGCCTACGAGCAGTACTTC
TRBD2,TRBV11-1,-,TRBJ2-3,CASSRLRGSDTQYF,TGTGCCAGCAGCCGTCTGCGGGGGTCAGATACGCAGTATTTT
-,TRBV28,-,TRBJ2-5,CASSPPFGGETQYF,TGTGCCAGCAGTCCCCCGTTTGGGGGCGAGACCCAGTACTTC
-,TRBV19,-,TRBJ2-5,CASSIAGRETQYF,TGTGCCAGTAGTATAGCGGGTAGGGAGACCCAGTACTTC
TRBD1,TRBV24-1,-,TRBJ2-2,CAAGHATGTGLGELFF,TGTGCCGCGGGCCACGCAACCGGGACAGGCCTCGGGGAGCTGTTTTTT
TRBD2,TRBV28,-,TRBJ2-1,CARDSGSEIFYNEQFF,TGTGCCAGGGATAGCGGGAGCGAAATCTTCTACAATGAGCAGTTCTTC
TRBD1,TRBV11-2,once,TRBJ1-1,CASSLDGAGGFEAFF,TGTGCCAGCAGCTTAGACGGTGCAGGGGGATTTGAAGCTTTCTTT
-,TRBV7-3,-,TRBJ2-1,CASRSSGSNEQFF,TGTGCCAGCAGATCCTCGGGGAGCAATGAGCAGTTCTTC
TRBD2,TRBV5-1,-,TRBJ2-2,CASTLAGGQPNTGELFF,TGCGCCAGCACACTAGCGGGAGGGCAGCCGAACACCGGGGAGCTGTTTTTT
-,TRBV28,-,TRBJ1-6,CASRSAGPSYNSPLHF,TGTGCCAGCAGGTCGGCAGGGCCCTCCTATAATTCACCCCTCCACTTT
-,TRBV21-1,-,TRBJ1-1,CASEPGDRTEAFF,TGTGCCAGCGAACCGGGGGATCGTACTGAAGCTTTCTTT
-,TRBV18,-,TRBJ1-1,CASSPTNMNTEAFF,TGTGCCAGCTCACCCACTAACATGAACACTGAAGCTTTCTTT
-,TRBV5-1,-,TRBJ2-7,CASSLAEGYEQYF,TGCGCCAGCAGCTTGGCCGAGGGCTACGAGCAGTACTTC
-,TRBV27,-,TRBJ2-7,CASRPGVNSYEQYF,TGTGCCAGCCGTCCCGGAGTCAATAGCTACGAGCAGTACTTC
-,TRBV5-5,once,TRBJ2-2,CASSLWRQPNTGELFF,TGTGCCAGCAGCTTGTGGCGACAGCCGAACACCGGGGAGCTGTTTTTT
-,TRBV28,-,TRBJ2-2,CASSLNRGGELFF,TGTGCCAGCAGTTTGAATAGGGGCGGGGAGCTGTTTTTT
TRBD2,TRBV5-1,-,TRBJ2-2,CASSLASLAGTANTGELFF,TGCGCCAGCAGCTTGGCCTCACTAGCGGGGACAGCGAACACCGGGGAGCTGTTTTTT
-,TRBV11-3,-,TRBJ2-2,CASSPRDTGELFF,TGTGCCAGCAGCCCCCGGGACACCGGGGAGCTGTTTTTT
TRBD2,TRBV5-4,-,TRBJ2-7,CASSSRDYSYEQYF,TGTGCCAGCAGCAGCCGGGACTACTCCTACGAGCAGTACTTC
TRBD1,TRBV9,-,TRBJ1-2,CASSEGTGQGYTF,TGTGCCAGCAGCGAAGGGACAGGTCAGGGCTACACCTTC
-,TRBV28,-,TRBJ1-2,CASVARGTLFDYGYTF,TGTGCCAGCGTCGCCAGGGGCACCCTTTTCGACTATGGCTACACCTTC
-,TRBV19,few,TRBJ2-5,CASSIQALGETQYF,TGTGCCAGTAGTATACAGGCCTTGGGAGAGACCCAGTACTTC
-,TRBV24-1,-,TRBJ1-3,CATREASNSGDTIYF,TGTGCCACCAGAGAAGCCTCTAACTCAGGGGACACCATATATTTT
TRBD2,TRBV19,-,TRBJ2-1,CASSIQLAAYNEQFF,TGTGCCAGTAGTATTCAACTAGCGGCCTACAATGAGCAGTTCTTC